The source of this T cell receptor beta chain is a study of identical twins. General study findings and limits: The degree of excess twin sharing was weaker in beta out-of-frame sequences. Fewer insertions were carried by abundant cord blood beta clonotypes, but none was seen in memory repertoires.

One entry per CDR3 protein, called by TCRdb with MiXCR from the 5' RACE reads. Found here are about 240,000 distinct CDR3 sequences, roughly 13% of them singletons; the top ten hold about 3.9%. This clonotype was counted between two and nine times. The antigen remains undetermined. Germline-derived CDR1 and CDR2 are WSHSY and SAAADI. V lost 7 bases and J 3 bases, leaving 16 bases between the germline ends. The CDR3 runs 14 residues. The sample also formed part of further work on yellow fever vaccine responses in identical twins.

Sample: memory (CD45RO+) T cells sorted from blood. The chain recombines TRBV10-2 with TRBJ2-7; weak D call: TRBD2 (6 bases). The receptor's source is a young woman in good health. CDR3 bases: TGCGCCAGCAACAGATATGACGGGAGCTACGAGCAGTACTTC. Encoded protein: CASNRYDGSYEQYF.